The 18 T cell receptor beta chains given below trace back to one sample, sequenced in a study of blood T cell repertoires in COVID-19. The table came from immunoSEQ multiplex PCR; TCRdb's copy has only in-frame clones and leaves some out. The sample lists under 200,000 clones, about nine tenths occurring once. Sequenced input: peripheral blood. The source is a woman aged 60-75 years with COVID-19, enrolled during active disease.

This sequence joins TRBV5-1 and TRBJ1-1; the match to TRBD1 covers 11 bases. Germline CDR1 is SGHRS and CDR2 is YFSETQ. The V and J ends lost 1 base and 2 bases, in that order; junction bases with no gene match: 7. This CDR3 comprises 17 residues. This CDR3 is CASSLQMGQGGNTEAFF. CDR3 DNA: TGCGCCAGCAGCTTGCAAATGGGACAGGGGGGTAACACTGAAGCTTTCTTT.

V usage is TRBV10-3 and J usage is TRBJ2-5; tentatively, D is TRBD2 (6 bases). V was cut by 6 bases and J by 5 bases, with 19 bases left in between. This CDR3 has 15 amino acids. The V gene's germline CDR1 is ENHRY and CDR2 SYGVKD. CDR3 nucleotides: TGTGCCATCAGCCCCGAGGCCACACGGGGGGAGACCCAGTACTTC. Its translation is CAISPEATRGETQYF.

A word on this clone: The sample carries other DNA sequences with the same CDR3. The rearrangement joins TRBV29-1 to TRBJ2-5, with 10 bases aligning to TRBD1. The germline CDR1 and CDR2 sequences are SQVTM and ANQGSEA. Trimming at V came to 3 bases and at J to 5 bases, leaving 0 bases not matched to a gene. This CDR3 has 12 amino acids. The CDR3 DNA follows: TGCAGCGTTGAGGGACAGGGGGAGACCCAGTACTTC. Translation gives CSVEGQGETQYF.

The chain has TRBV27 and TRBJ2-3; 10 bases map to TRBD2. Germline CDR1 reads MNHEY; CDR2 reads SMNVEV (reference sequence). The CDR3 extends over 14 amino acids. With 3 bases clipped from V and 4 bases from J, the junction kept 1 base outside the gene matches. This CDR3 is CASSLGTSADTQYF. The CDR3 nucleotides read TGTGCCAGCAGTTTGGGGACTAGCGCAGATACGCAGTATTTT.

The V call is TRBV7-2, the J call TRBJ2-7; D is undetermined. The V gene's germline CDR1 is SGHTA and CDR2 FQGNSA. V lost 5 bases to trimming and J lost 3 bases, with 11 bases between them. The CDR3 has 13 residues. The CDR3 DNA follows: TGTGCCAGCAGCCCTAGGAGCAGCTACGAGCAGTACTTC. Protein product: CASSPRSSYEQYF.

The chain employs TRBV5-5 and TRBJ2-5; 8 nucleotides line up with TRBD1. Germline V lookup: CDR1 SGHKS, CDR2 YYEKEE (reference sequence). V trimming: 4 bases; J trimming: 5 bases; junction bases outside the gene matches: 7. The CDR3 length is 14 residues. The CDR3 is CASSRTRGRETQYF. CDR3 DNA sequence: TGTGCCAGCAGCCGAACCAGGGGGCGCGAGACCCAGTACTTC.

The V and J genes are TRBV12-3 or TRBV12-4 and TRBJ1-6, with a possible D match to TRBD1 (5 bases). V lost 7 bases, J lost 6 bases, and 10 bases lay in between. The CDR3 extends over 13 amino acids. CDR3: CASKSTVNSPLHF. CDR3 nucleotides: TGTGCCAGCAAGTCGACAGTTAATTCACCCCTCCACTTT.

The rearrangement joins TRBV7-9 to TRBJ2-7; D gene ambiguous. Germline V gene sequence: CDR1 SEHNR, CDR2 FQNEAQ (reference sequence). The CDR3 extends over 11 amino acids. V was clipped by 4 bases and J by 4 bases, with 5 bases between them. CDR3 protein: CASSSPYEQYF. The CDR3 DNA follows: TGTGCCAGCAGCTCCCCGTACGAGCAGTACTTC.

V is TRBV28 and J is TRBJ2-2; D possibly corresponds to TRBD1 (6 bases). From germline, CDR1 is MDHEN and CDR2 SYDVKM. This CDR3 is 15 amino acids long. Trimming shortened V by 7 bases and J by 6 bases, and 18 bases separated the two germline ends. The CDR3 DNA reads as TGTGCCAGCACCACCGGACAGACCGCTTCCGGGGAGCTGTTTTTT. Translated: CASTTGQTASGELFF. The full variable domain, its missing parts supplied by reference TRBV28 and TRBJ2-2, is DVKVTQSSRYLVKRTGEKVFLECVQDMDHENMFWYRQDPGLGLRLIYFSYDVKMKEKGDIPEGYSVSREKKERFSLILESASTNQTSMYLCASTTGQTASGELFFGEGSRLTVL.

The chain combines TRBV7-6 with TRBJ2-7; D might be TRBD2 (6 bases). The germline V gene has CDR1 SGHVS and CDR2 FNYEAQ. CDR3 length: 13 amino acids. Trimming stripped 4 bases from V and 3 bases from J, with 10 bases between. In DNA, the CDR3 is TGTGCCAGCAGCTCCGGGACTGGCTACGAGCAGTACTTC. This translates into CASSSGTGYEQYF.

Here the CDR3 DNA reads TGTGCCAGCAGTTTCCGGGGAGGGCAGCCCCAGCATTTT. This gives the protein CASSFRGGQPQHF. The V and J genes are TRBV28 and TRBJ1-5; no clear D gene. V was trimmed by 3 bases and J by 7 bases, leaving 10 bases between them. Germline loops: CDR1 MDHEN, CDR2 SYDVKM. This CDR3 has 13 residues.

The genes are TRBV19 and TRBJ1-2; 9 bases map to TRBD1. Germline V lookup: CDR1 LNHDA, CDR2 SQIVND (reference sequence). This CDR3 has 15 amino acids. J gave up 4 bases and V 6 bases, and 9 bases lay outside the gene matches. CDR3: CASSAPGQGSYGYTF. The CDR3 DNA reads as TGTGCCAGTAGCGCGCCGGGACAGGGATCCTATGGCTACACCTTC.

The CDR3 DNA follows: TGTGCCAGCAGCTCAGAATGGGACAGTAATTCACCCCTCCACTTT. Protein: CASSSEWDSNSPLHF. The J gene is TRBJ1-6, the V gene TRBV3-1 (or the pseudogene TRBV3-2), with 7 bases lining up with TRBD1. The CDR3 covers 15 residues. Trimming cost V 5 bases and J 6 bases; bases outside gene matches: 7. CDR1 is LGHDT, CDR2 YNNKEL, per germline (reference sequence).

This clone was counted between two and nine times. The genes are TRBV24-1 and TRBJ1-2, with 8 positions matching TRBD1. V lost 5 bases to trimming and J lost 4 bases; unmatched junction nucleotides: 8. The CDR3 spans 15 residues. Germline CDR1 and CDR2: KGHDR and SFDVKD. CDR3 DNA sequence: TGTGCCACCAGTGCCGGGACAGGCGCTCTCTATGGCTACACCTTC. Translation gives CATSAGTGALYGYTF.

The CDR3 loop is CASSSGQGLTEAFF. Here the CDR3 DNA reads TGTGCCAGCAGTTCGGGACAGGGGTTGACTGAAGCTTTCTTT. The rearrangement joins TRBV6-5 to TRBJ1-1; 10 nucleotides line up with TRBD1. The CDR3 runs to 14 residues. CDR1 MNHEY and CDR2 SVGAGI come from the germline V gene. Trimming cost V 4 bases and J 5 bases; bases outside gene matches: 4.

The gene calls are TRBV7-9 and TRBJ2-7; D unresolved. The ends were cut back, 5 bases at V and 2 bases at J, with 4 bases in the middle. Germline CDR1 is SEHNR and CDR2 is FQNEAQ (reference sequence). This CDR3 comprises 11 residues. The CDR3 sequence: CASSPTYEQYF. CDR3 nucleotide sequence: TGTGCCAGCAGCCCCACCTACGAGCAGTACTTC.

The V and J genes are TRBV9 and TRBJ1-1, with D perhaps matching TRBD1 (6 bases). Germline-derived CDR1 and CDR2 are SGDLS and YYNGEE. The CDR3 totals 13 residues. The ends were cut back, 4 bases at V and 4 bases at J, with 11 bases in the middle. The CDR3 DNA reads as TGTGCCAGCAGCCCAGGGGCGGGCACTGAAGCTTTCTTT. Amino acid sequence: CASSPGAGTEAFF.

The chain's CDR3 is CASSLRVAANTGELFF. Here the CDR3 DNA reads TGTGCCAGCAGCTTAAGGGTAGCGGCCAACACCGGGGAGCTGTTTTTT. The V gene is TRBV11-2, the J gene TRBJ2-2; maybe TRBD2 (6 bases). The germline CDR1 and CDR2 sequences are SGHAT and FQNNGV. The CDR3 extends over 16 amino acids. Trimming pared 2 bases from V and 2 bases from J, leaving 12 bases between.